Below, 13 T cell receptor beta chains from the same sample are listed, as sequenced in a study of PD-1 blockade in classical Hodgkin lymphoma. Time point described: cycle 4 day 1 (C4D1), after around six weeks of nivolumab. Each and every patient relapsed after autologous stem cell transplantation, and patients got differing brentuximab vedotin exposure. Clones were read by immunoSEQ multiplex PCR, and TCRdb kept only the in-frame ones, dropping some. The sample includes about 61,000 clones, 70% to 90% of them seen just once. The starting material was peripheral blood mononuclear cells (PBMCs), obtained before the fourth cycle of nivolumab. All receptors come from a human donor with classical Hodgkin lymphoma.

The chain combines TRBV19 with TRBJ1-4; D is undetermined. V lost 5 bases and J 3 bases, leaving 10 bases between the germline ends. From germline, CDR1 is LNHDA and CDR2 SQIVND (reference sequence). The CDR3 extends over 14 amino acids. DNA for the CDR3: TGTGCCAGTAGTCGGGGATTTGCTAATGAAAAACTGTTTTTT. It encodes CASSRGFANEKLFF.

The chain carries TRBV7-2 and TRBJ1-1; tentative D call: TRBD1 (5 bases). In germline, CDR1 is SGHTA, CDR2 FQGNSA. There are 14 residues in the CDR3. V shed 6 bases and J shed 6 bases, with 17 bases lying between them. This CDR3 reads CASSSRGGYSEAFF. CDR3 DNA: TGTGCCAGCAGTTCCCGCGGGGGTTATTCTGAAGCTTTCTTT.

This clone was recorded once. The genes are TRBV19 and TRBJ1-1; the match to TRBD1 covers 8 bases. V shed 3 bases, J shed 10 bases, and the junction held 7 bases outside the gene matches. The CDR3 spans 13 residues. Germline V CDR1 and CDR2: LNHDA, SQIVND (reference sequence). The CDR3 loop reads CASSIGQGTVAFF. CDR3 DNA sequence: TGTGCCAGTAGTATTGGACAGGGTACCGTAGCTTTCTTT.

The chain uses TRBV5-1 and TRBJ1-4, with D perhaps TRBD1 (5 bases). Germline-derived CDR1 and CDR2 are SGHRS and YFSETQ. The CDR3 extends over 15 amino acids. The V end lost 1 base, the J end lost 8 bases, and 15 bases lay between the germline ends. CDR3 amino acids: CASSLTSGLGEKLFF. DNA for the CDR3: TGCGCCAGCAGCTTGACGTCAGGGCTGGGCGAAAAACTGTTTTTT.

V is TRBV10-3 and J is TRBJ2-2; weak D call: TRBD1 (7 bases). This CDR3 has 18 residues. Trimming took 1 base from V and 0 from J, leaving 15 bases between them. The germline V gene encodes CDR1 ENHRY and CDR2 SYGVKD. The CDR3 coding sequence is TGTGCCATCAGTGAGTTGGGCGGAGGGGGCACGAACACCGGGGAGCTGTTTTTT. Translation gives CAISELGGGGTNTGELFF.

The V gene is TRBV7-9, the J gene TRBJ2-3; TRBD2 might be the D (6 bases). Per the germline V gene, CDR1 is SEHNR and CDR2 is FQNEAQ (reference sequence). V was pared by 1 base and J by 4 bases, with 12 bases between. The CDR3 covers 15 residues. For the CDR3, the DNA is TGTGCCAGCAGCTTAGGCGGGGTTGTTCCAGATACGCAGTATTTT. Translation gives CASSLGGVVPDTQYF.

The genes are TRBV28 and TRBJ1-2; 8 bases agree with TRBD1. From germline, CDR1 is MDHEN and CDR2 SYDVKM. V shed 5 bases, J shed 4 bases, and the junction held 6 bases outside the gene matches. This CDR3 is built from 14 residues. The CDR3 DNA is TGTGCCAGCAGTACGACAGGGGATCGCTATGGCTACACCTTC. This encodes CASSTTGDRYGYTF.

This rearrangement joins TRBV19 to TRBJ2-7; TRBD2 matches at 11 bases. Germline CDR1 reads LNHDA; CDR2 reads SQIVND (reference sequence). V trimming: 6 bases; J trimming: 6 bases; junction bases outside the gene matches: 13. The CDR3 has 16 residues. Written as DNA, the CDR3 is TGTGCCAGTAGGAGACTAGCGGGGACCTCGATGAGCGAGCAGTACTTC. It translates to CASRRLAGTSMSEQYF.

CDR3 residues: CAWDRGDNSPLHF. In DNA form, the CDR3 reads TGTGCCTGGGATAGGGGGGACAATTCACCCCTCCACTTT. The chain has TRBV30 and TRBJ1-6; the D gene is possibly TRBD1 (6 bases). The V gene lost 5 bases and the J gene lost 7 bases, with 12 bases spanning the gap. CDR3 size: 13 residues. Germline V gives CDR1 GTSNPN, CDR2 SVGIG (reference sequence).

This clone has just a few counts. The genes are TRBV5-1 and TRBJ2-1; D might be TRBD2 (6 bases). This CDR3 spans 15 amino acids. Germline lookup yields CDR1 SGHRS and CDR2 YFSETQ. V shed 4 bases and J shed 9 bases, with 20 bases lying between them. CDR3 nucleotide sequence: TGCGCCAGCAGCCCCGCCGGGGGATGGTCGGGTGAGCAGTTCTTC. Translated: CASSPAGGWSGEQFF.

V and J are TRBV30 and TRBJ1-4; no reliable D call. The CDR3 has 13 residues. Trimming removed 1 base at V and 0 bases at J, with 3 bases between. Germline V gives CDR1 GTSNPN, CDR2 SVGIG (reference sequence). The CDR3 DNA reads TGTGCCTGGAGTGGCGCAACTAATGAAAAACTGTTTTTT. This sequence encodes CAWSGATNEKLFF.

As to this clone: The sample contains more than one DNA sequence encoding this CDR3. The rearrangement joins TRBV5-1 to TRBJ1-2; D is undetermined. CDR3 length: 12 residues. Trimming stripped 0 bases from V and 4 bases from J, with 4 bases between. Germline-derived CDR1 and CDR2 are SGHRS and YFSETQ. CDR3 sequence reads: CASSLEGYGYTF. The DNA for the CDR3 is TGCGCCAGCAGCTTGGAAGGCTATGGCTACACCTTC.

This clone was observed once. The CDR3 loop is CASSLSSRGTGELFF. CDR3 coding DNA: TGTGCCAGCAGTTTATCGAGCCGGGGGACCGGGGAGCTGTTTTTT. V usage is TRBV27 and J usage is TRBJ2-2, with D perhaps matching TRBD2 (6 bases). CDR3 size: 15 residues. V was cut by 0 bases and J by 5 bases, with 10 bases left in between. Looked up from germline, CDR1 is MNHEY and CDR2 is SMNVEV (reference sequence).